This T cell receptor beta chain was recovered during a study of blood T cell repertoires in COVID-19. The method was immunoSEQ multiplex PCR; TCRdb's version includes in-frame clones alone and lacks a portion of them. The data hold about 440,000 clones, with 75% to 90% observed a single time. This CDR3 has 14 amino acids. From germline, CDR1 is SEHNR and CDR2 FQNEAQ (reference sequence). Trimming removed 5 bases from V and 1 base from J, with 10 bases in between. The sequenced material came from peripheral blood. This rearrangement joins TRBV7-9 to TRBJ2-3; the D gene is possibly TRBD1 (5 bases). This receptor was taken from a woman younger than 45 with acute or convalescent COVID-19. The CDR3 protein is CASSLSTGTDTQYF. CDR3 coding DNA: TGTGCCAGCAGCCTGTCGACAGGCACAGATACGCAGTATTTT.